This TCR beta chain was captured in a study of shared clonotypes between healthy human individuals. For every subset, genomic DNA was evenly distributed across several immunoSEQ plates. Unsorted PBMC replicate PCRs drew on 250 to 300 ng DNA, representing approximately 27,000 T cell genomes. It was on ten immunoSEQ deep assay plates that unsorted PBMC DNA was sequenced. Method: immunoSEQ multiplex PCR; TCRdb's copy keeps in-frame clones and lacks some. The table records over 400,000 clones, about 72% of them present only once. None of the donors, who were healthy HIV-negative adults, had recently had acute infections or vaccinations. The CDR3 has 14 residues. Germline V gene data show CDR1 as SGHNT and CDR2 as YYREEE (reference sequence). V was cut by 4 bases and J by 5 bases, with 16 bases left in between.

The origin of this receptor is a woman between 40 and 50 years old in good health. Some clones in this sample may be carry-over from other donors' samples. V is TRBV5-4 and J is TRBJ2-7; TRBD2 might be the D (6 bases). The sample was PBMCs. The CDR3 spells CASSTRRDSNEQYF. The CDR3 DNA follows: TGTGCCAGCAGCACCCGGCGGGATAGCAACGAGCAGTACTTC.